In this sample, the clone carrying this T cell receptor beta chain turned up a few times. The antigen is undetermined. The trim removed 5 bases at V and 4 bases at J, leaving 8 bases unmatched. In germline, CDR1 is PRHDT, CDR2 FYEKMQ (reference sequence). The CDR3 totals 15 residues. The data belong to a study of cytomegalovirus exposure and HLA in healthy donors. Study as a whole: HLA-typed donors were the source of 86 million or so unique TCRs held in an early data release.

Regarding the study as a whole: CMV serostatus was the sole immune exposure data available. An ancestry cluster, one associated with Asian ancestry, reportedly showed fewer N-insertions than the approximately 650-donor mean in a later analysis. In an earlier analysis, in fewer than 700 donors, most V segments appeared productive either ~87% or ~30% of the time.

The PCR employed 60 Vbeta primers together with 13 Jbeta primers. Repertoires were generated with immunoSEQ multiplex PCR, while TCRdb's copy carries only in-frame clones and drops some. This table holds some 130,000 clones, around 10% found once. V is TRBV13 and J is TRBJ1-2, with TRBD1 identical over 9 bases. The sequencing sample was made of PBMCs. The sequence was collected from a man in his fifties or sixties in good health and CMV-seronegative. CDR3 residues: CASSPSVQGAYGYTF. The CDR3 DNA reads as TGTGCCAGCAGCCCGAGTGTACAGGGGGCCTATGGCTACACCTTC.